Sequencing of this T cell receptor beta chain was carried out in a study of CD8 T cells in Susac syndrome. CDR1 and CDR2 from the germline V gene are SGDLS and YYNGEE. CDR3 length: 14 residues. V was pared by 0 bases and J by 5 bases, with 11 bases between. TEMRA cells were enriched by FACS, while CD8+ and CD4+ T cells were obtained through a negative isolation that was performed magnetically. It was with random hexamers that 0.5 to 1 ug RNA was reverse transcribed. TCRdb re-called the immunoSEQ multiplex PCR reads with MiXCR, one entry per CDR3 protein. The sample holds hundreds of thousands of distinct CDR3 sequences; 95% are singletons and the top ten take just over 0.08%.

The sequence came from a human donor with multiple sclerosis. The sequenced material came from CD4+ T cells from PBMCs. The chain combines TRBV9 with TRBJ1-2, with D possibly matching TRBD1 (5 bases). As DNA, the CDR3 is TGTGCCAGCAGCGTAGGGGGACGGCAGTATGGCTACACCTTC. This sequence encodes CASSVGGRQYGYTF.